The 15 T cell receptor beta chains below all came from one sample that was sequenced in a study of OX40 agonist ivuxolimab in advanced cancers. Measured with immunoSEQ multiplex PCR; TCRdb has only the in-frame clones, and not every one. The sample consists of 75,000 to 80,000 clones, about 82% of them appearing once. The sample here was CD4+ or CD8+ T cells sorted from blood, taken in a trial of the OX40 agonist ivuxolimab. These receptors all come from an adult with an advanced solid tumor such as melanoma, head and neck, liver or kidney cancer.

The chain is built from TRBV28 and TRBJ2-5, with D uncertain. CDR3 size: 16 residues. From germline, CDR1 is MDHEN and CDR2 SYDVKM. V lost 6 bases to trimming and J lost 1 base, with 18 bases between them. In DNA, the CDR3 is TGTGCCAGCAGCCTGTCTGGATTTGCGGTCCAAGAGACCCAGTACTTC. Translation gives CASSLSGFAVQETQYF.

The genes are TRBV9 and TRBJ2-3; either TRBD1 or TRBD2 may supply D (5 bases each). The CDR3 contains 14 residues. The V end lost 4 bases, the J end lost 6 bases, and 15 bases lay between the germline ends. Per germline, CDR1 SGDLS and CDR2 YYNGEE. The CDR3 bases are TGTGCCAGCAGCCTAACCGGGACCGTGGATACGCAGTATTTT. Protein sequence: CASSLTGTVDTQYF.

This chain joins TRBV6-1 and TRBJ1-5, with D hard to call. The CDR3 totals 13 residues. CDR1 and CDR2 from the germline V gene are MNHNS and SASEGT. Trimming removed 4 bases from V and 2 bases from J, with 6 bases in between. This CDR3 is CASSVGRNQPQHF. CDR3 DNA: TGTGCCAGCAGTGTGGGTCGCAATCAGCCCCAGCATTTT.

This clone came up a few times. V usage is TRBV2 and J usage is TRBJ2-1, with 8 bases fitting TRBD2. Germline CDR1 SNHLY, CDR2 FYNNEI. The CDR3 totals 14 residues. Germline trimming cut 7 bases from V and 6 bases from J; bases unmatched to any gene: 8. The CDR3 coding sequence is TGTGCCAGCAAATTGGGACTAGACCTCAATGAGCAGTTCTTC. Translated: CASKLGLDLNEQFF.

J is TRBJ1-2 and V is TRBV30; 11 nucleotides align to TRBD1. V dropped 2 bases and J dropped 6; count of bases not matched to a gene: 5. The germline V gene encodes CDR1 GTSNPN and CDR2 SVGIG (reference sequence). This CDR3 is built from 14 residues. The CDR3 region is CAWSSSDRGHGYTF. For the CDR3, the DNA is TGTGCCTGGAGTTCCTCGGACAGGGGGCATGGCTACACCTTC.

V usage is TRBV9 and J usage is TRBJ1-2; D may be TRBD1 (6 bases). Trimming removed 2 bases from V and 5 bases from J, with 19 bases in between. The CDR3 is 16 residues long. CDR1 and CDR2 (germline): SGDLS, YYNGEE. In DNA form, the CDR3 reads TGTGCCAGCAGCGTTTCGGGGGGGCGCTTGGCGTATGGCTACACCTTC. Its translation is CASSVSGGRLAYGYTF.

V and J are TRBV5-1 and TRBJ2-7; 9 nucleotides match TRBD1. Germline CDR1 and CDR2: SGHRS and YFSETQ. The V segment lost 4 bases and the J segment 6 bases; nucleotides outside the gene matches: 8. The CDR3 runs 14 residues. The CDR3 DNA follows: TGCGCCAGCAGCAGTACCGGGACAGGGAGCGAGCAGTACTTC. As protein: CASSSTGTGSEQYF. The whole variable domain, filled in from reference TRBV5-1 and TRBJ2-7, reads KAGVTQTPRYLIKTRGQQVTLSCSPISGHRSVSWYQQTPGQGLQFLFEYFSETQRNKGNFPGRFSGRQFSNSRSEMNVSTLELGDSALYLCASSSTGTGSEQYFGPGTRLTVT.

V gene TRBV19 combines with J gene TRBJ1-5; maybe TRBD1 (5 bases). CDR1 is LNHDA, CDR2 SQIVND, per germline (reference sequence). Between the trimmed V and J ends, which lost 1 base and 0 bases, there was a span of 13 bases. The CDR3 loop spans 17 amino acids. The CDR3 protein is CASSIGQGGVSNQPQHF. The CDR3 nucleotides are TGTGCCAGTAGTATAGGCCAGGGCGGGGTTAGCAATCAGCCCCAGCATTTT. The full variable domain, with the rest looked up from reference TRBV19 and TRBJ1-5, is DGGITQSPKYLFRKEGQNVTLSCEQNLNHDAMYWYRQDPGQGLRLIYYSQIVNDFQKGDIAEGYSVSREKKESFPLTVTSAQKNPTAFYLCASSIGQGGVSNQPQHFGDGTRLSIL.

Only one count was recorded for this clone. The rearrangement joins TRBV30 to TRBJ2-1; D could derive from TRBD1 or TRBD2 (6 bases each). The length of the CDR3 is 13 residues. Trimming removed 2 bases from V and 10 bases from J, with 15 bases in between. From germline, CDR1 is GTSNPN and CDR2 SVGIG (reference sequence). This CDR3 reads CAWSISVGGEQFF. The CDR3 DNA reads as TGTGCCTGGAGTATCAGTGTAGGGGGGGAGCAGTTCTTC.

The chain combines TRBV5-4 with TRBJ1-2, with D possibly being TRBD1 (6 bases). V shed 4 bases and J shed 8 bases, with 21 bases lying between them. The CDR3 is made up of 15 amino acids. Per germline, CDR1 SGHNT and CDR2 YYREEE (reference sequence). CDR3 in DNA: TGTGCCAGCAGCCCGGGGGGCCTCCTAGATGGCGGCTACACCTTC. Translated, it gives CASSPGGLLDGGYTF.

The chain links TRBV9 to TRBJ1-3; D unresolved. The CDR3 is 16 amino acids. The V gene lost 0 bases and the J gene lost 0 bases, with 10 bases spanning the gap. The germline V gene has CDR1 SGDLS and CDR2 YYNGEE. Here the CDR3 reads CASSVAEGFSGNTIYF. The CDR3 DNA follows: TGTGCCAGCAGCGTAGCTGAGGGCTTCTCTGGAAACACCATATATTTT.

The chain combines TRBV6-1 with TRBJ1-6; tentative D call: TRBD1 (6 bases). Germline assignment: CDR1 MNHNS and CDR2 SASEGT. The CDR3 loop spans 14 amino acids. V lost 7 bases and J 4 bases, leaving 11 bases between the germline ends. DNA of the CDR3: TGTGCCAGCAAGGAAGGACAGTATAATTCACCCCTCCACTTT. Protein product: CASKEGQYNSPLHF.

The gene calls are TRBV4-2 and TRBJ1-2; 9 bases match TRBD1. The V gene's germline CDR1 is LGHNA and CDR2 YNFKEQ. Trimming at V came to 2 bases and at J to 6 bases, leaving 1 base not matched to a gene. This CDR3 contains 13 residues. The CDR3 region has the DNA TGTGCCAGCAGCCAAACAGGGGGCGATGGCTACACCTTC. Residues: CASSQTGGDGYTF.

Concerning this clone itself: A junction boundary mismatches the germline segment, possibly from a read error. V is TRBV7-3 and J is TRBJ1-6; 9 bases are a match to TRBD1. This CDR3 region has 16 residues. Germline lookup yields CDR1 SGHTA and CDR2 FQGTGA. The CDR3 DNA reads as TGTGCCAGCAGCCTTGCTGGGACAGGGTTTAATCCACCCCTCCACTTT. It yields the protein CASSLAGTGFNPPLHF.

The chain is built from TRBV7-9 and TRBJ2-3; a weak D match, TRBD2 (7 bases). Per the germline V gene, CDR1 is SEHNR and CDR2 is FQNEAQ (reference sequence). The CDR3 loop spans 14 amino acids. Trimming took off 1 base at V and 6 bases at J, with 11 bases between the two ends. CDR3 amino acids: CASSLDREGDTQYF. CDR3 coding DNA: TGTGCCAGCAGCTTAGACAGGGAGGGGGATACGCAGTATTTT.